This T cell receptor (beta chain) is from a study of blood T cell repertoires in COVID-19 (dated by TCRdb to the early 2020s). Study-level background: The collaborator samples originated in the United States, Italy and Spain and spanned the acute and convalescent phases of COVID-19. The prospective study material was composed of cDNA or gDNA derived from T cells, B-cell-depleted T cells, or PBMCs. Deeply sampled blood TCRbeta repertoires from subjects exposed to, actively infected with, or recovered from COVID-19 were included in the dataset. The repertoires were made available in a free public database intended to serve as a resource for research on the immune response to SARS-CoV-2. Samples were obtained from the ongoing ImmuneRACE study (first 160 participants) and from 1,000 to 1,500 subjects provided by 6 global collaborators. Sample metadata almost always included a de-identified subject ID, COVID-19 status, age in years and sex. Where available, HLA class I and class II types were obtained from metadata supplied by the sample provider rather than from assay-based typing.

In Seattle, one collaborating source enrolled patients while the infection was active and tracked those patients longitudinally over the course of disease. Whole blood was collected in K2EDTA tubes by collaborating institutions according to the institutions' own protocols. For TCRbeta analysis, collaborators shipped samples in one of three forms: frozen whole blood, isolated PBMCs, or DNA extracted from either of those sample types. The immunoSEQ Assay, a bias-controlled multiplex PCR, was used to amplify TCRbeta CDR3 regions from genomic DNA. The study's own analysis went as follows. Within the assay, amplification of reference gene primers was used to estimate how many nucleated cells each sample contained. Sequence reads were collapsed and filtered to measure the absolute abundance of every unique TCRbeta CDR3 rearrangement. For each sample, productive Simpson clonality was calculated as the square root of Simpson's diversity index across productive rearrangements. The immuneACCESS repertoire file appears here via TCRdb, limited to in-frame rearrangements. These files lack a portion of the clones; in checked studies, under half of the deficit traces to unresolved V genes, and the cause of the others is not known. V and J calls and clone size are copied from that table; D and trimming were computed from the DNA. The sample table lists around 220,000 clones, 84% of them with a count of one. Roughly 7.8% of the sample comes from the top ten.

Overall results and qualifications from the work: The quantity of clinical and demographic metadata differed by source and by participant and was supplied without curation.

The V and J ends are trimmed by 4 bases and 5 bases, leaving 11 bases between them. CDR1 and CDR2 are read off the germline V gene (reference sequence) as LGHDT and YNNKEL. Its CDR3 holds 13 amino acids, cysteine through phenylalanine. Only the CDR3 DNA is retained, 39 bases long and in frame from the first base. This clone was detected only a few times. The specificity of this receptor is unknown. Per-base quality was not reported, and no clone a single base away is much larger than it. This clonotype was sampled from an elderly woman with COVID-19, enrolled during active disease. The sequencing sample was made of peripheral blood. This chain is built from TRBV3-1 (or the pseudogene TRBV3-2) and TRBJ1-1; the D gene is perhaps TRBD1, from 5 matching bases. The DNA sequence follows: TGTGCCAGCAGCCTCCCCGGGACTACTGAAGCTTTCTTT. It specifies CASSLPGTTEAFF.